This T cell receptor (beta chain) came from a study of regulatory T cells in long-lasting Graves disease. Study-wide points: A greater number of public clonotypes (roughly 2,700) was shared by persistent patients than by new patients (roughly 880).

V was clipped by 6 bases and J by 9 bases, with 21 bases between them. The CDR3 is 14 residues long. Per the germline V gene, CDR1 is MDHEN and CDR2 is SYDVKM. Arm-PCR of CDR3 regions and iRepertoire HTBI primers were used to build TCR beta libraries. One entry per CDR3 protein, called by TCRdb with MiXCR from the multiplex PCR reads. Of 450,000 to 600,000 distinct CDR3 sequences listed, around 15% are singletons. This clonotype occurred many times. The antigen remains unidentified. Sample time point: newly diagnosed GD, antithyroid drugs for less than 3 months. Isolated PBMC RNA provided the starting material for the TCR library. This same sample was also taken into another study, of T cells in Graves' hyperthyroidism and ophthalmopathy.

This sample comprised peripheral blood mononuclear cells (PBMCs), obtained at new diagnosis, from a patient treated with antithyroid drugs. V usage is TRBV28 and J usage is TRBJ2-7, with D hard to call. This receptor was taken from a man aged 35 to 55 with Graves disease. The CDR3 sequence is CASRETLGGFRQYF. The CDR3 bases are TGTGCCAGCAGGGAGACGTTAGGTGGCTTTCGGCAGTACTTC.